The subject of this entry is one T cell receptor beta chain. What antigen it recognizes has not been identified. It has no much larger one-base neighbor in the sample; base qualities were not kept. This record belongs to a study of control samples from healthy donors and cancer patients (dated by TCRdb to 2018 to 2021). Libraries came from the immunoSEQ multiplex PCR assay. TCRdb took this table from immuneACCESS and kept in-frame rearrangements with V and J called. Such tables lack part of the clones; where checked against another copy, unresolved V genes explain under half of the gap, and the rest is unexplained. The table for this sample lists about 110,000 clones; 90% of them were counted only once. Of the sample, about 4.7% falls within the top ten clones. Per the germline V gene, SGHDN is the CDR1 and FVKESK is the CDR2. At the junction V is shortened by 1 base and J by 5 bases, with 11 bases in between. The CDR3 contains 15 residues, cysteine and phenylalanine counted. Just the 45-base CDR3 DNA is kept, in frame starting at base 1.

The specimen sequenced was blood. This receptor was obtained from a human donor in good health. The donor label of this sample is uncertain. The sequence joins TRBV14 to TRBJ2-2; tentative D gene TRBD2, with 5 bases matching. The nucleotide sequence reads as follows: TGTGCCAGCAGCCAAGTTGCGGGTCGGACCGGGGAGCTGTTTTTT. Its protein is CASSQVAGRTGELFF.